This T cell receptor (beta chain) is from a study of T cell responses to AZD1222 COVID-19 vaccine. The assay was immunoSEQ multiplex PCR, and TCRdb's table has in-frame clones only and misses some. The sample holds some 150,000 clones, around 94% seen once. The CDR3 has 14 residues. V lost 5 bases and J 5 bases, leaving 15 bases between the germline ends. Germline assignment: CDR1 LNHDA and CDR2 SQIVND (reference sequence). The chain combines TRBV19 with TRBJ2-5, with D tentatively TRBD1 (6 bases). The origin of this receptor is an adult in good health. Sequenced here: peripheral blood, sampled on day 0 of AZD1222 vaccination. The CDR3 bases are TGTGCCAGTAGTCCCACGACAGGAACGGAGACCCAGTACTTC. This encodes CASSPTTGTETQYF. The complete variable domain, with remaining parts taken from reference TRBV19 and TRBJ2-5, reads DGGITQSPKYLFRKEGQNVTLSCEQNLNHDAMYWYRQDPGQGLRLIYYSQIVNDFQKGDIAEGYSVSREKKESFPLTVTSAQKNPTAFYLCASSPTTGTETQYFGPGTRLLVL.